The source of this T cell receptor (beta chain) is a study of CD8+ T cells in alopecia areata. General study findings and limits: Many of the expanded lesional clones endured in scalp and blood while on tofacitinib. For baseline CD8+ expansion, any link to response stays uncertain with one nonresponder.

A remark on this clone: Its antigen is unidentified.

This CDR3 region has 12 residues. V lost 0 bases, J lost 8 bases, and 10 bases lay in between. The germline CDR1 and CDR2 sequences are GTSNPN and SVGIG (reference sequence). Sequencing templates came from extracted RNA that was reverse transcribed into cDNA. Data came from immunoSEQ multiplex PCR; TCRdb stores just in-frame clones and leaves some out. The data show 150,000 to 250,000 clones, 45% to 75% seen once. Treatment here: oral pan-JAK inhibitor, 5-10 mg twice daily. This chain links TRBV30 with TRBJ1-2, with D unclear. The input for sequencing was CD4+ T cells sorted from blood, taken at week 4, from a patient treated with tofacitinib. The source is a human donor with alopecia areata. CDR3 DNA sequence: TGTGCCTGGAGTGTACCCCCTACCGGCTACACCTTC. Protein sequence: CAWSVPPTGYTF.